This T cell receptor (beta chain) was identified in a study of T cell repertoires in cytomegalovirus infection. This clonotype was detected many times. One entry per CDR3 protein results from TCRdb running MiXCR on the reads. Found here are 200,000 to 250,000 distinct CDR3 sequences, approximately 22% of them singletons; the top ten hold 15% to 20%. V was pared by 6 bases and J by 5 bases, with 23 bases between. Germline V gene sequence: CDR1 SEHNR, CDR2 FQNEAQ (reference sequence). This CDR3 region has 17 residues. This sequence was found in a human donor in good health (CMV status not recorded). Some clones in this sample may be carry-over from other donors' samples. The sequenced material came from CD8+ T cells from PBMCs. V usage is TRBV7-9 and J usage is TRBJ2-1; no reliable D call. The CDR3 protein is CASSLNSAVTFHNEQFF. In nucleotides, the CDR3 is TGTGCCAGCAGTTTAAACTCGGCGGTCACCTTTCACAATGAGCAGTTCTTC.